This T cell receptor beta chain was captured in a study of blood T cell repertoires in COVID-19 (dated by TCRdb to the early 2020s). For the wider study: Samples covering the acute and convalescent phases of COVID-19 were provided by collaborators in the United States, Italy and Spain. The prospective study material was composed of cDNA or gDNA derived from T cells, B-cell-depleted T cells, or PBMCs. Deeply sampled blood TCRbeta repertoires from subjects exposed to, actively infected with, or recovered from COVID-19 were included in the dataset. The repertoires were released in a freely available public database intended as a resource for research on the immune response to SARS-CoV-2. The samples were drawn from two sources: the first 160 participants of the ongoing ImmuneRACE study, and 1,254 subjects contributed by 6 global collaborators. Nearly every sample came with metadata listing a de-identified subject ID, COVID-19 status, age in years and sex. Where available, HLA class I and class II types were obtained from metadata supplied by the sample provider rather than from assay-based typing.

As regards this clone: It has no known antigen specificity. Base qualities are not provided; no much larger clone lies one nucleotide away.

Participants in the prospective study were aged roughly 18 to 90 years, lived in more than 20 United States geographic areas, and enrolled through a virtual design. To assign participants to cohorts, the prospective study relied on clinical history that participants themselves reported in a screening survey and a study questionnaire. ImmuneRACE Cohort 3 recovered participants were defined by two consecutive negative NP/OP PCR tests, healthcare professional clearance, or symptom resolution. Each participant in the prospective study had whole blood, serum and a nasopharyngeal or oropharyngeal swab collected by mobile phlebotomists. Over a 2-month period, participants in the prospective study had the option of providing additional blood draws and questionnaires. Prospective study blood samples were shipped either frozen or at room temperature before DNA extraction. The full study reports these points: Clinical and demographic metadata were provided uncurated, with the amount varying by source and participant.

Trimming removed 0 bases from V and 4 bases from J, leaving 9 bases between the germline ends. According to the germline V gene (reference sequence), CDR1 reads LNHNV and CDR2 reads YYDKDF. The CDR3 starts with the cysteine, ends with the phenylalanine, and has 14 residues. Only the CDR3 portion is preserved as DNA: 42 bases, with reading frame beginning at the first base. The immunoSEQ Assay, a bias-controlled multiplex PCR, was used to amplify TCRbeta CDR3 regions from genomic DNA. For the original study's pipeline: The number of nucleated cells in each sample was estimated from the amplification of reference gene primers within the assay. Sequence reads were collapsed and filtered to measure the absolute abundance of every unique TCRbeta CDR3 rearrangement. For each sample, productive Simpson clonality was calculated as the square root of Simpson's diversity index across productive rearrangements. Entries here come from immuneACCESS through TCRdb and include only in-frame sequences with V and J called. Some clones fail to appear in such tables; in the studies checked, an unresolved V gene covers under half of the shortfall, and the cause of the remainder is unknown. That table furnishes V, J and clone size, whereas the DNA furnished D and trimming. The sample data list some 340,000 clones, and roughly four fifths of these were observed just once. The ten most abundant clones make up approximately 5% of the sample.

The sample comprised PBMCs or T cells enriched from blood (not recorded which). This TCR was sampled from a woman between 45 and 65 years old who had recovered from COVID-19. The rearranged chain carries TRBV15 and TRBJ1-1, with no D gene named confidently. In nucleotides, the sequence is TGTGCCACCAGCAGAGATCCCCCATCCACTGAAGCTTTCTTT. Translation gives CATSRDPPSTEAFF.